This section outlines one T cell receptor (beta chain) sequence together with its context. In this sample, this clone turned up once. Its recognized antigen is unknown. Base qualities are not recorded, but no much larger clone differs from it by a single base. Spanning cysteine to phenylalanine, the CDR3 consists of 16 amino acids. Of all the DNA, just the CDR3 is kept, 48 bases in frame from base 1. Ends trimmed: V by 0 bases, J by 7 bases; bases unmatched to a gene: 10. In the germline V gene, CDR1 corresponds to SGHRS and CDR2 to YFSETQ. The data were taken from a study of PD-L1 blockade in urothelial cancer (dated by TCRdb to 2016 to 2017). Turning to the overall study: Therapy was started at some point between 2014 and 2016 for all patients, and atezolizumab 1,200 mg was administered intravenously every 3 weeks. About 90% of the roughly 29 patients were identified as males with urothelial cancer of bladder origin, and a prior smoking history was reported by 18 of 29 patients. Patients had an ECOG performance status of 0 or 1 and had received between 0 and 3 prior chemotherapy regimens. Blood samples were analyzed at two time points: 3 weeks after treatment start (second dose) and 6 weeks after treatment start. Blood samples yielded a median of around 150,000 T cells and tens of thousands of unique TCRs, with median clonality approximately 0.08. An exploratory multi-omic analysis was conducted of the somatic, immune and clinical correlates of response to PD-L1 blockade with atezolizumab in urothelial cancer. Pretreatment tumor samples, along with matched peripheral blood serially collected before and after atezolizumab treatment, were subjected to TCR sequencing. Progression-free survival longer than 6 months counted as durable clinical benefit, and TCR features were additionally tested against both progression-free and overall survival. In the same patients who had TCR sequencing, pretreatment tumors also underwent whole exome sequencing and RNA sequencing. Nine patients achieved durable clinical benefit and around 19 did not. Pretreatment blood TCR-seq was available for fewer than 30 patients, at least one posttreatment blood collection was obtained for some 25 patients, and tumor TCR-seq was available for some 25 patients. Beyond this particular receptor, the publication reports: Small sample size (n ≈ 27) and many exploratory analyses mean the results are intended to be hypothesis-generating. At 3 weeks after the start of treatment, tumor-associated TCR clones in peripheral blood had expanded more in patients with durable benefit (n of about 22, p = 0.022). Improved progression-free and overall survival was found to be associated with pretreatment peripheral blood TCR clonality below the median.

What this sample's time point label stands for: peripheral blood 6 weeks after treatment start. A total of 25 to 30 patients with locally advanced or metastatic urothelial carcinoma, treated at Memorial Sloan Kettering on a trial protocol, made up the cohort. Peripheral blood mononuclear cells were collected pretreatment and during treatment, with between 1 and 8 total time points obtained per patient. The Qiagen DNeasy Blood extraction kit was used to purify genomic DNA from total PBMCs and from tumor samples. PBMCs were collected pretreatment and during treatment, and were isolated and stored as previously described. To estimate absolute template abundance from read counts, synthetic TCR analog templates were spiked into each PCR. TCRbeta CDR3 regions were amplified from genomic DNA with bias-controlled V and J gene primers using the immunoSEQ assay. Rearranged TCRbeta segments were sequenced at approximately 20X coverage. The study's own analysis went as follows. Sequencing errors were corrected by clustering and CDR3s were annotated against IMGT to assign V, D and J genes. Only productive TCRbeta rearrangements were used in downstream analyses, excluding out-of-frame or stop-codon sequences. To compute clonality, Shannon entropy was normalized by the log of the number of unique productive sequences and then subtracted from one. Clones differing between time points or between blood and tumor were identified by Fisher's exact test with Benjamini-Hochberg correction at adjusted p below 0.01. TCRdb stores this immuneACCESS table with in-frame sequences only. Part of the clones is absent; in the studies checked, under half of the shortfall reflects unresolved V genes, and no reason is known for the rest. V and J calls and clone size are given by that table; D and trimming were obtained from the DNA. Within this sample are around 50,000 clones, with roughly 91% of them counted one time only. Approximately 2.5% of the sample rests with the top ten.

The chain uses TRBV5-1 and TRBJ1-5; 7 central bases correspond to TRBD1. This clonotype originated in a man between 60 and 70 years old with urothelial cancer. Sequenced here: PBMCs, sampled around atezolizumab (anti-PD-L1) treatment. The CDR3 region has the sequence CASSLASTGVGQPQHF. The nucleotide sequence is TGCGCCAGCAGCTTGGCCAGTACAGGGGTCGGCCAGCCCCAGCATTTT.